The present entry profiles one T cell receptor (beta chain) with its context. Its antigen is unknown. These data belong to a study of OX40 agonist ivuxolimab in advanced cancers. Overall study findings and caveats: Relative to CD4+ cells, CD8+ T cells on average had more expanded clones.

The CDR3 covers 14 residues. The V gene's germline CDR1 is SGHVS and CDR2 FNYEAQ. The junction had 7 bases not matched to a gene; V was cut back by 5 bases and J by 5 bases. The table came from immunoSEQ multiplex PCR; TCRdb's copy has only in-frame clones and leaves some out. This sample carries 60,000 to 65,000 clones, about four fifths of them seen once, and the ten largest clones take 1.9%. The receptor's source is an adult with an advanced solid tumor such as melanoma, head and neck, liver or kidney cancer. V gene TRBV7-6 combines with J gene TRBJ1-1; 8 nucleotides agree with TRBD1. This sample comprised CD4+ or CD8+ T cells sorted from blood, obtained in a trial of the OX40 agonist ivuxolimab. The CDR3 region is CASSPGQGGTEAFF. For the CDR3, the DNA is TGTGCCAGCAGCCCCGGACAGGGAGGAACTGAAGCTTTCTTT.